This T cell receptor (beta chain) was recorded in a study of T-cell reconstitution after alpha-beta-depleted transplantation in children. This CDR3 has 12 amino acids. CDR1 MDHEN and CDR2 SYDVKM come from the germline V gene. Trimming shortened V by 2 bases and J by 2 bases, and 4 bases separated the two germline ends. Study-wide results and caveats: Diversity of TCRbeta at day 60 was high in some patients, arising from surviving recipient T cells and thymic progenitors. Expanded graft clones, several hundred of them, were reportedly the source of alpha-beta T cells about two months after transplant. T-cell numbers and diversity, one year after transplant, stemmed largely from T cells that were newly produced.

Ten or more counts support this clonotype. The antigen remains unidentified. Unique molecular identifiers tagged the TCRbeta library. TCRdb passed the PCR reads through MiXCR, listing each CDR3 protein once. The sample records 210,000 or so distinct CDR3 sequences, about 11% being singletons. Sample: PBMCs, taken before TCRalphabeta/CD19-depleted stem cell transplant. The V and J genes are TRBV28 and TRBJ2-7; no clear D gene. The receptor comes from a child less than two years old with acute myeloid leukemia, due to receive a stem cell transplant. The CDR3 sequence is CASSLLAYEQYF. Written as DNA, the CDR3 is TGTGCCAGCAGTTTACTCGCCTACGAGCAGTACTTC.